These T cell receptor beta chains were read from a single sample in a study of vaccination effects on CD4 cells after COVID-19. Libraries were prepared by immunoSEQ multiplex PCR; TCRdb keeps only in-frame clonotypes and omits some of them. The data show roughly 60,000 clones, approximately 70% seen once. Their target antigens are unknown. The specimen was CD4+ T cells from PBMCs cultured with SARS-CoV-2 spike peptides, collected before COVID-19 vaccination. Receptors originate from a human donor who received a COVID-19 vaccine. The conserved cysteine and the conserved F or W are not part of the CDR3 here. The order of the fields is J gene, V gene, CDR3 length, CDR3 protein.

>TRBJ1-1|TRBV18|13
ASSPFTRGNTEAF
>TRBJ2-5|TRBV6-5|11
ASSPLRQETQY
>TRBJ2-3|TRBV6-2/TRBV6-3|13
ASSYESASTDTQY
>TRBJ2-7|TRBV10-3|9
AISGGDEQY
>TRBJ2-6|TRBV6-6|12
ASSYRTRDDVLT
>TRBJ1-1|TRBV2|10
ASTGETLGAF
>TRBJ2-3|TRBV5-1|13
ASSSRTGGEDTQY
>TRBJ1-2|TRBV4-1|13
ASSIRDQLWYGYT
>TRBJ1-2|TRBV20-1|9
SATEDYGYT
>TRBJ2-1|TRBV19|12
ASSMRTGPNEQF
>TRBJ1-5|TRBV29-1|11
SVRTGSNQPQH
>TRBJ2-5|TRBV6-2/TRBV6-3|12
ASSHYTGQETQY
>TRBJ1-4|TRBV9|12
ASSVGGGGEKLF
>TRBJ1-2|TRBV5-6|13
ASSLSLDTYYGYT
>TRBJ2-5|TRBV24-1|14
ATSESGGGGGETQY
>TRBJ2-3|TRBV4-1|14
ASSQVPGVAEATQY
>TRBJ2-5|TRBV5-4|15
ASSLTLLAGIQETQY
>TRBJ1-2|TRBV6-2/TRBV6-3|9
ASSQGGGYT
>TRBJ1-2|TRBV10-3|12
AISEVRSNYGYT
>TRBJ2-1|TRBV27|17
ASSLFKGGSEHGRNEQF
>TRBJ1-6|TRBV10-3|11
AISESGDTPLH
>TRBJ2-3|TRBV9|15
ASSPQKVAGDLNTQY
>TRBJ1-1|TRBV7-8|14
ASSPRDRLLNTEAF
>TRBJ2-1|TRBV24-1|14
ATSDHLPTRDNEQF
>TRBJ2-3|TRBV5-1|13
ASSYSGGHTDTQY
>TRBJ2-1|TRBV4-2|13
ASSKRYYGYNEQF
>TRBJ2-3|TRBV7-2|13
ASSLYYVGTDTQY
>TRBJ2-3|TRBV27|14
ASSRPTGGVTDTQY
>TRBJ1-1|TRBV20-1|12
SASAGTENTEAF
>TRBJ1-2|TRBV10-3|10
AMTGGVYGYT
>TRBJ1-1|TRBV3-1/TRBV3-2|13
ASSPAHQRSAEAF
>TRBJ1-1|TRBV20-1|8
SARGNEAF
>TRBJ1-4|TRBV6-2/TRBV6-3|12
ASSRTGGAKKLF
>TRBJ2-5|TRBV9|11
ASNRELQETQY
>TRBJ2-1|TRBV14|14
ASRHSSGDLYNEQF
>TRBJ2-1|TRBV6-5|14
ASSYSPGSSYNEQF
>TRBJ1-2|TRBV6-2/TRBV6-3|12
ASSSAGTVNGYT
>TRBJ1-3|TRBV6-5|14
ASSYSKAWTSNTIY
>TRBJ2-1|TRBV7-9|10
ASSHSPWEQF
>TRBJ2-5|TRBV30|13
AWSIWDRGWETQY
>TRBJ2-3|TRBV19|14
ASSRLAGGITDTQY
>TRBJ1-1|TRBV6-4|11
ASRKRGNTEAF
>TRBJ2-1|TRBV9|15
ASSPRTGTGLYNEQF
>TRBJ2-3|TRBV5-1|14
ASSGGQGRIADTQY
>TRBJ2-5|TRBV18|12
ASSPRSAQETQY
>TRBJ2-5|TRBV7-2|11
ASSFERKETQY
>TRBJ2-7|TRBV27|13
ASSYQPGGTYEQY
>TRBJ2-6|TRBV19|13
ASSSWDSGANVLT
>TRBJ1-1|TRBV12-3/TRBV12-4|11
ASTSDRGVKAF
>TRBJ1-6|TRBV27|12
ASSSRGGNSPLH
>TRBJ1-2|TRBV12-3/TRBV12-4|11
ASRPGTLHGYT
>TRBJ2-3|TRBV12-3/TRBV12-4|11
ASSRLGGDTQY
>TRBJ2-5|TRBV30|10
AWSVTRETQY
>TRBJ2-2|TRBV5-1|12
ASSLIQAGGELF
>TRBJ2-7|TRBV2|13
ASSPGGRVTYEQY
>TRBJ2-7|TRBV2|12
ASRTSGATYEQY
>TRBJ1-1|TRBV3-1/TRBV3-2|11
ASRDAPNTEAF
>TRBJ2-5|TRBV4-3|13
ASSQDYRLQETQY
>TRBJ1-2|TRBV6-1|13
ASSEFRLSSVGYT